The 13 T cell receptor beta chains below come from one sample, sequenced in a study of cytomegalovirus exposure and HLA in healthy donors. PCR amplification relied on 60 Vbeta primers (plus 13 Jbeta primers). Assay used: immunoSEQ multiplex PCR; TCRdb lists only in-frame clones, some missing. Of roughly 160,000 clones listed, 60% to 85% were seen once; the top ten hold about 4%. Sequencing used PBMCs. These receptors came from a man aged 25-45 years in good health and CMV-seropositive.

V and J are TRBV28 and TRBJ1-2, with D perhaps matching TRBD1 (5 bases). CDR1 MDHEN and CDR2 SYDVKM come from the germline V gene. V was cut by 5 bases and J by 8 bases, with 18 bases left in between. There are 14 residues in the CDR3. CDR3 loop: CASSPQGSGRGYTF. CDR3 coding DNA: TGTGCCAGCAGTCCCCAGGGCTCCGGTAGAGGCTACACCTTC.

The rearrangement joins TRBV4-1 to TRBJ2-7, with D possibly matching TRBD1 (6 bases). Germline values: CDR1 MGHRA, CDR2 YSYEKL. CDR3 length: 15 amino acids. Trimming cost V 1 base and J 3 bases, with 13 bases left between them. This chain's CDR3 is CASSQVGRGNYEQYF. The CDR3 DNA is TGCGCCAGCAGCCAAGTGGGCAGGGGAAACTACGAGCAGTACTTC.

This rearrangement joins TRBV7-2 to TRBJ1-6, with D possibly being TRBD1 (6 bases). This CDR3 spans 15 amino acids. V shed 5 bases and J shed 3 bases, with 11 bases lying between them. The V gene's germline CDR1 is SGHTA and CDR2 FQGNSA. This CDR3 is CASSATGLYNSPLHF. The DNA for the CDR3 is TGTGCCAGCAGCGCGACAGGACTCTATAATTCACCCCTCCACTTT.

The chain recombines TRBV19 with TRBJ2-1, with D tentatively TRBD2 (7 bases). In germline, CDR1 is LNHDA, CDR2 SQIVND (reference sequence). V lost 7 bases and J 7 bases, leaving 23 bases between the germline ends. The CDR3 consists of 16 residues. For the CDR3, the DNA is TGTGCCAGTACTCGGGGCAGGTCGGGGGGCAGAAATGAGCAGTTCTTC. Translating gives CASTRGRSGGRNEQFF.

This rearrangement joins TRBV7-8 to TRBJ2-1; 7 positions match TRBD2. The J segment lost 3 bases and the V segment lost 1 base, leaving 3 bases of the junction unmatched. Germline CDR1 reads SGHVS; CDR2 reads FQNEAQ. The CDR3 loop spans 15 amino acids. CDR3 sequence reads: CASSLVGGYYNEQFF. The CDR3, as DNA: TGTGCCAGCAGCTTAGTGGGGGGGTACTACAATGAGCAGTTCTTC.

This rearrangement joins TRBV10-2 to TRBJ2-7, with TRBD1 matching 9 bases. The ends lost 5 bases at V and 7 bases at J; junction bases unmatched: 12. Per germline, CDR1 WSHSY and CDR2 SAAADI. This CDR3 comprises 15 residues. CDR3 nucleotides: TGCGCCAGCAGTAGCCCGACAGGGGGAAAGACGGAGCAGTACTTC. It is translated as CASSSPTGGKTEQYF.

This clone was found a few times. V is TRBV27 and J is TRBJ1-2; a possible D gene is TRBD1 (5 bases). CDR3 length: 13 residues. CDR1 is MNHEY, CDR2 SMNVEV, per germline (reference sequence). The V end lost 7 bases, the J end lost 3 bases, and 12 bases lay between the germline ends. The DNA of the CDR3 is TGTGCCAGCACCGGGGGGGGAGACTATGGCTACACCTTC. This encodes CASTGGGDYGYTF.

V and J are TRBV25-1 and TRBJ2-4; 13 bases align to TRBD2. The V segment lost 2 bases and the J segment 5 bases; nucleotides outside the gene matches: 6. The CDR3 length is 17 residues. Germline V lookup: CDR1 MGHDK, CDR2 SYGVNS. DNA for the CDR3: TGTGCCAGCAGTGAAAAGGGGACTAGCGGGGTTGAAAACATTCAGTACTTC. It yields the protein CASSEKGTSGVENIQYF.

The V call is TRBV5-4, the J call TRBJ1-2; perhaps TRBD1 as D (5 bases). Looked up from germline, CDR1 is SGHNT and CDR2 is YYREEE (reference sequence). Trimming removed 3 bases from V and 7 bases from J, with 22 bases in between. This CDR3 has 16 residues. In DNA, the CDR3 is TGTGCCAGCAGCTCTGGCGTGGCCTTCAGGGAGGGTGGCTACACCTTC. Protein: CASSSGVAFREGGYTF.

The V call is TRBV10-3, the J call TRBJ2-7; possibly TRBD2 for D (7 bases). CDR3 length equals 15 residues. Trimming took off 6 bases at V and 2 bases at J, with 17 bases between the two ends. Germline V gene lookup returns CDR1 ENHRY and CDR2 SYGVKD. The CDR3 sequence is CAIRGEGGHPYEQYF. The CDR3 DNA reads as TGTGCCATCAGGGGGGAGGGGGGCCACCCCTACGAGCAGTACTTC.

The rearrangement joins TRBV5-1 to TRBJ2-7; D may be TRBD1 (6 bases). The CDR3 is 16 residues long. The germline V gene has CDR1 SGHRS and CDR2 YFSETQ. The V end was cut by 0 bases, the J end by 1 base, with 14 bases between. CDR3 bases: TGCGCCAGCAGCTTGGGGACAGAAAGAGGATCCTACGAGCAGTACTTC. Translation gives CASSLGTERGSYEQYF. Combining the CDR3 with reference TRBV5-1 and TRBJ2-7 gives the whole variable domain KAGVTQTPRYLIKTRGQQVTLSCSPISGHRSVSWYQQTPGQGLQFLFEYFSETQRNKGNFPGRFSGRQFSNSRSEMNVSTLELGDSALYLCASSLGTERGSYEQYFGPGTRLTVT.

This rearrangement joins TRBV9 to TRBJ1-5; D is unclear. Germline lookup yields CDR1 SGDLS and CDR2 YYNGEE. Deletions cut 0 bases from V and 3 bases from J, with 7 bases between. This CDR3 is built from 14 residues. The CDR3 bases are TGTGCCAGCAGCGTAGGGCCCGTCAATCAGCCCCAGCATTTT. This gives the protein CASSVGPVNQPQHF. The entire variable domain, with the rest obtained from reference TRBV9 and TRBJ1-5, is as follows: DSGVTQTPKHLITATGQRVTLRCSPRSGDLSVYWYQQSLDQGLQFLIQYYNGEERAKGNILERFSAQQFPDLHSELNLSSLELGDSALYFCASSVGPVNQPQHFGDGTRLSIL.

The rearrangement joins TRBV6-6 to TRBJ2-5; TRBD2 matches at 14 bases. Germline loops: CDR1 MNHNY, CDR2 SVGAGI (reference sequence). The CDR3 has 16 amino acids. J was trimmed by 5 bases and V by 6 bases; bases with no gene match: 8. CDR3 sequence reads: CASRPGTSGGGETQYF. For the CDR3, the DNA is TGTGCCAGCAGACCCGGGACTAGCGGGGGAGGTGAGACCCAGTACTTC.